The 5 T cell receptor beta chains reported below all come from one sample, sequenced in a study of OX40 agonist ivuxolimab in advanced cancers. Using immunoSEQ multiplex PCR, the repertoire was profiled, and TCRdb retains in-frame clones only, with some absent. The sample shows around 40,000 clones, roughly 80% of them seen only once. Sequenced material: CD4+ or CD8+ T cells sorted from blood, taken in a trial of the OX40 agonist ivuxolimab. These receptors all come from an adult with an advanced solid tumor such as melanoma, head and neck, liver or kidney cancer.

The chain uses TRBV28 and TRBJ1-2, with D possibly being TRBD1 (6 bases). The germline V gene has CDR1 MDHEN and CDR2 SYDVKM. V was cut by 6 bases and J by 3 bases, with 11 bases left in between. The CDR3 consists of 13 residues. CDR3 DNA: TGTGCCAGCAGCCCCCCAGGGGACTATGGCTACACCTTC. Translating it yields CASSPPGDYGYTF.

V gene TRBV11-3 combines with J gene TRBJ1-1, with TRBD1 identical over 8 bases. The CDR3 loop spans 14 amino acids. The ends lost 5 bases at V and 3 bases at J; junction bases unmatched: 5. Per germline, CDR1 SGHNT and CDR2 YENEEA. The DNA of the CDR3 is TGTGCCAGCAGCCCGGGACAGGTGGACACTGAAGCTTTCTTT. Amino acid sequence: CASSPGQVDTEAFF.

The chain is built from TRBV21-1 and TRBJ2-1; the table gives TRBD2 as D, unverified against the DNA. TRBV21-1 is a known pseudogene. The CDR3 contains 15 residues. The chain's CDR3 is CASFYSGTYHNEQFF. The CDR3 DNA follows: TGTGCCAGCTTCTATTCCGGGACTTACCACAATGAGCAGTTCTTC.

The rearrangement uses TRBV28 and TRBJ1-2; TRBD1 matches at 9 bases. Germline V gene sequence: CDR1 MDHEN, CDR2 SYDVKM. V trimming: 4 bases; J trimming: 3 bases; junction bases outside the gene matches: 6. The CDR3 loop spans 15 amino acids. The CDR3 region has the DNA TGTGCCAGCAGTTCCTTGGGGACAGGGTACTATGGCTACACCTTC. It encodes CASSSLGTGYYGYTF.

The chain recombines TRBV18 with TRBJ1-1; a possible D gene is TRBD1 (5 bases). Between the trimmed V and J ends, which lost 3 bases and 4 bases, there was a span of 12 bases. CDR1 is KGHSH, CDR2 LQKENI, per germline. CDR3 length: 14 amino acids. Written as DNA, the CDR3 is TGTGCCAGCTCACCCCGGCGGGACCTCACTGAAGCTTTCTTT. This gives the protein CASSPRRDLTEAFF.